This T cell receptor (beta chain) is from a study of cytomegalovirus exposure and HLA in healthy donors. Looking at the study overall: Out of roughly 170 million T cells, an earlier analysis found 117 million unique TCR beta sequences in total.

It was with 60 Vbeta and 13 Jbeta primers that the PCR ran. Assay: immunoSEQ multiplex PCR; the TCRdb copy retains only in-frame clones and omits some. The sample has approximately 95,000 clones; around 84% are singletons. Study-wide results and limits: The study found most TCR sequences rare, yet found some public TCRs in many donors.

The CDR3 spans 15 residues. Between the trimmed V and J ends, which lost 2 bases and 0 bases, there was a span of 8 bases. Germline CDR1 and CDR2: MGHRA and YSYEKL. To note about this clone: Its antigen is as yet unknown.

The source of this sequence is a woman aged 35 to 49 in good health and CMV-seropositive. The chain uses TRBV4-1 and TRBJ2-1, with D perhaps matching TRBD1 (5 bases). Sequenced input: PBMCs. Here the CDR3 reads CASSQQGFSYNEQFF. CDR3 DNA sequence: TGCGCCAGCAGCCAACAGGGTTTCTCCTACAATGAGCAGTTCTTC.